These T cell receptor beta chains were read from a single sample in a study of blood T cells in healthy people across ages. Each CDR3 protein gets one entry after TCRdb re-called the 5' RACE reads with MiXCR. The sample consists of hundreds of thousands of distinct CDR3 sequences, roughly 43% of them appearing once. The sequenced sample consisted of blood. These receptors were taken from an older woman in good health. CDR3s include the opening cysteine and the closing phenylalanine or tryptophan. The D gene is left open where the match is weak. Rows give clone size only sometimes, using once, few, many, or a class for an expanded clone.

J gene | V gene | clone size | D gene | CDR3 DNA | CDR3 protein
TRBJ2-1 | TRBV18 | many | TRBD1 | TGTGCCAGCTCACCAAGGACAGGGGGCTACAATGAGCAGTTCTTC | CASSPRTGGYNEQFF
TRBJ1-4 | TRBV20-1 | few | . | TGCAGTGCTAGAGCCCGCACCTACCGGGCTGCTAATGAAAAACTGTTTTTT | CSARARTYRAANEKLFF
TRBJ2-4 | TRBV9 | . | . | TGTGCCAGCAGCGTAGCTAGCAGCAAAAACATTCAGTACTTC | CASSVASSKNIQYF
TRBJ2-1 | TRBV9 | . | . | TGTGCCAGCAGCGTAGGGCTCGAACACTCCTACAATGAGCAGTTCTTC | CASSVGLEHSYNEQFF
TRBJ2-3 | TRBV6-1 | . | . | TGTGCCAGCAGTGAAGAGATTAGAAGCACAGATACGCAGTATTTT | CASSEEIRSTDTQYF
TRBJ2-7 | TRBV7-6 | . | TRBD1 | TGTGCCAGCAGCTCGGGACAGGTCTTAACCTACGAGCAGTACTTC | CASSSGQVLTYEQYF
TRBJ2-3 | TRBV4-3 | . | TRBD2 | TGCGCCAGCAGCCAAGGTATTAGCGGGAACACAGAGACGCAGTATTTT | CASSQGISGNTETQYF
TRBJ2-7 | TRBV4-2 | . | . | TGTGCCAGCAGCCAAGAGCTTTGGGACTCCTTGTACTACGAGCAGTACTTC | CASSQELWDSLYYEQYF
TRBJ2-5 | TRBV9 | . | TRBD2 | TGTGCCAGCAGCTTTAGCGGGGGGAGCAAAGAAGAGACCCAGTACTTC | CASSFSGGSKEETQYF
TRBJ1-2 | TRBV7-3 | few | TRBD1 | TGTGCCAGCAGCCGATGGGACAGGCGACATCGCTATGGCTACACCTTC | CASSRWDRRHRYGYTF
TRBJ2-5 | TRBV7-8 | . | TRBD1 | TGTGCCAGCAGCGTAGGGGACAGGGGTGAGACCCAGTACTTC | CASSVGDRGETQYF
TRBJ1-4 | TRBV5-6 | few | . | TGTGCCAGCAGTAATCCAACTAATGAAAAACTGTTTTTT | CASSNPTNEKLFF
TRBJ1-1 | TRBV7-2 | many | . | TGTGCCAGCAGCCCCTATGATGGGGGCGTTGCTTTCTTT | CASSPYDGGVAFF
TRBJ2-4 | TRBV4-2 | many | . | TGTGCCAGCAGCCAAGACAAAATGAGCACGGGAAACATTCAGTACTTC | CASSQDKMSTGNIQYF
TRBJ2-6 | TRBV18 | . | . | TGTGCCAGCTCACCTAGGCCCGACACCCTTGGGGCCAACGTCCTGACTTTC | CASSPRPDTLGANVLTF
TRBJ2-7 | TRBV18 | . | TRBD1 | TGTGCCAGCTCACCACCGGGACAGGGGTTCTCCTACGAGCAGTACTTC | CASSPPGQGFSYEQYF
TRBJ1-4 | TRBV7-2 | . | TRBD1 | TGTGCCAGCAGCTCAAGGACAGGGGGGGCTGAAAAACTGTTTTTT | CASSSRTGGAEKLFF
TRBJ2-7 | TRBV7-9 | . | . | TGTGCCAGCAGCCAGGGGAAGGTCAGCTCCTACGAGCAGTACTTC | CASSQGKVSSYEQYF
TRBJ2-6 | TRBV7-6 | . | . | TGTGCCAGCAGCCTCGCCTGGGCCAACGTCCTGACTTTC | CASSLAWANVLTF
TRBJ2-7 | TRBV20-1 | . | TRBD1 | TGCAGTGCTGGACGGACAGGGAACCACGAGCAGTACTTC | CSAGRTGNHEQYF
TRBJ2-3 | TRBV18 | . | . | TGTGCCAGCTCACGGAATCCCGAAAGCACAGATACGCAGTATTTT | CASSRNPESTDTQYF
TRBJ1-2 | TRBV5-1 | . | TRBD1 | TGCGCCACCCCCCGGACAGGGAACTATGGCTACACCTTC | CATPRTGNYGYTF
TRBJ2-3 | TRBV5-1 | few | . | TGCGCCAGCAGCTTGGTAGGGGATAGGGATACGCAGTATTTT | CASSLVGDRDTQYF
TRBJ2-1 | TRBV6-6 | . | . | TGTGCCAGCAGTTACTCTGGTGGTAGCTCCTACAATGAGCAGTTCTTC | CASSYSGGSSYNEQFF
TRBJ2-1 | TRBV20-1 | few | . | TGCAGTGCTTTGACTAGTCGCTCCTACAATGAGCAGTTCTTC | CSALTSRSYNEQFF
TRBJ2-1 | TRBV3-1 | few | . | TGTGCCAGCAGCCAAGAGGGGTGGATACAGGGTAAGGATGAGCAGTTCTTC | CASSQEGWIQGKDEQFF
TRBJ2-5 | TRBV10-3 | once | . | TGTGCCATCAGTGAGTCGACTTCCGGAGAGACCCAGTACTTC | CAISESTSGETQYF
TRBJ2-7 | TRBV12-3/TRBV12-4 | many | . | TGTGCCAGCAGTTTAGCTGACAGGTCGTACGAGCAGTACTTC | CASSLADRSYEQYF
TRBJ2-1 | TRBV24-1 | once | TRBD1 | TGTGCCACCAGTGACGCCGGGACAGGTTCCTACAATGAGCAGTTCTTC | CATSDAGTGSYNEQFF
TRBJ2-5 | TRBV3-1 | . | TRBD2 | TGTGCCAGCAGCCAAGACGGGAGGGACCAAGAGACCCAGTACTTC | CASSQDGRDQETQYF
TRBJ1-2 | TRBV9 | . | . | TGTGCCAGCAGCGGCGGAAGGGAGCACGGGAACTATGGCTACACCTTC | CASSGGREHGNYGYTF
TRBJ2-3 | TRBV4-3 | . | . | TGCGCCAGCAGCCAAGACAGGGGGGAGGGTACGCAGTATTTT | CASSQDRGEGTQYF
TRBJ2-5 | TRBV5-1 | . | TRBD1 | TGCGCCAGCAGGCGGGACAGGGGGATCCAAGAGACCCAGTACTTC | CASRRDRGIQETQYF
TRBJ1-1 | TRBV5-1 | . | TRBD1 | TGCGCCAGCAGCTTGGGGGGACAGCTTACTGAAGCTTTCTTT | CASSLGGQLTEAFF
TRBJ2-1 | TRBV20-1 | . | TRBD2 | TGCAGTGCTAGAGACCGGACTAGCGGGAGGGTCGGAGTCCATGAGCAGTTCTTC | CSARDRTSGRVGVHEQFF
TRBJ2-7 | TRBV7-9 | once | . | TGTGCCAGCAGCCCGGACGGATACATCTACGAGCAGTACTTC | CASSPDGYIYEQYF
TRBJ2-7 | TRBV27 | many | TRBD2 | TGTGCCAGCAGTTCCCCTGCTAGCGGGCAAGCCTACGAGCAGTACTTC | CASSSPASGQAYEQYF
TRBJ1-4 | TRBV4-3 | . | . | TGCGCCAGCAGCCAAGATCAGGGAACTAATGAAAAACTGTTTTTT | CASSQDQGTNEKLFF
TRBJ2-1 | TRBV9 | once | . | TGTGCCAGCAGCCCTTCCGGGACACCTTACAATGAGCAGTTCTTC | CASSPSGTPYNEQFF
TRBJ2-3 | TRBV6-2/TRBV6-3 | few | . | TGTGCCAGCAGTTACGGCCAGGATAGCACAGATACGCAGTATTTT | CASSYGQDSTDTQYF
TRBJ2-7 | TRBV18 | few | TRBD2 | TGTGCCAGCTCACCCACTAGCGGGGGCCACGAGCAGTACTTC | CASSPTSGGHEQYF
TRBJ2-7 | TRBV6-2/TRBV6-3 | . | TRBD2 | TGTGCCAGCAGTCCAGGGACTAGCGGGGGCCAGTACTTC | CASSPGTSGGQYF
TRBJ2-3 | TRBV5-6 | once | . | TGTGCCAGCAGCCCAGGGGGAGGGACCACAGATACGCAGTATTTT | CASSPGGGTTDTQYF
TRBJ2-5 | TRBV5-1 | . | TRBD1 | TGCGCCAGCAGCTTCCAGGGGGAACCGCAAGAGACCCAGTACTTC | CASSFQGEPQETQYF
TRBJ2-7 | TRBV20-1 | . | . | TGCAGTGGGGGGCAGTCCTACGAGCAGTACTTC | CSGGQSYEQYF
TRBJ2-6 | TRBV20-1 | few | . | TGCAGTGCTAGTAAGCAGGCCTCTGGGGCCAACGTCCTGACTTTC | CSASKQASGANVLTF
TRBJ2-7 | TRBV27 | few | TRBD2 | TGTGCCAGCAATCGGCTTAGCGGGGACGAGCAGTACTTC | CASNRLSGDEQYF
TRBJ2-7 | TRBV11-1 | . | . | TGTGCCAGCGGCTTAGTCGGCTACGAGCAGTACTTC | CASGLVGYEQYF
TRBJ1-5 | TRBV6-1 | once | . | TGTGCCAGCAGGGAGGAGGGTTTTGGCAATCAGCCCCAGCATTTT | CASREEGFGNQPQHF
TRBJ2-1 | TRBV12-3/TRBV12-4 | . | . | TGTGCCGGCAGTTATCCGGGTTACAATGAGCAGTTCTTC | CAGSYPGYNEQFF
TRBJ2-7 | TRBV20-1 | . | . | TGCAGTGCTAGAGAGGGGGGGCGCGAGCAGTACTTC | CSAREGGREQYF
TRBJ2-1 | TRBV6-2/TRBV6-3 | many | TRBD2 | TGTGCCAGCAGTTATAGCCACCTAGCGGGAGGACACAATGAGCAGTTCTTC | CASSYSHLAGGHNEQFF
TRBJ2-5 | TRBV5-1 | few | . | TGCGCCAGCAGCTTGGCGTCCCCCAGGGAGACCCAGTACTTC | CASSLASPRETQYF
TRBJ1-1 | TRBV9 | . | . | TGTGCCAGCAGCGTAGTGGATTTCGGCACTGAAGCTTTCTTT | CASSVVDFGTEAFF
TRBJ2-3 | TRBV24-1 | few | . | TGTGCCACCAAGGGAGATAACACAGATACGCAGTATTTT | CATKGDNTDTQYF
TRBJ2-7 | TRBV5-5 | few | . | TGTGCCAGCAGCCCATGGGCAGGGAGCCACGAGCAGTACTTC | CASSPWAGSHEQYF
TRBJ2-1 | TRBV28 | few | . | TGTGCCAGCAGTTTATCCCCGGGGAGCAATGAGCAGTTCTTC | CASSLSPGSNEQFF